Listed below are T cell receptor beta chains from one sample, sequenced in a study of shared clonotypes between healthy human individuals. The data were produced by immunoSEQ multiplex PCR, yet TCRdb's version contains in-frame clones alone and is incomplete. Found here are about 750,000 clones, roughly 92% of them singletons; the top ten hold around 24%. Sequencing was carried out using naive CD8+ T cells sorted from blood. These receptors were taken from a man aged 25-40 years in good health. The CDR3 runs from the conserved cysteine through the conserved F or W. Each record gives: J gene, D gene, V gene, clone size, CDR3 protein, CDR3 DNA. The D gene is left open where the match is weak. Size is stated for part of the rows, as once, few or many counts, or as a class when the clone is expanded.

J: TRBJ2-1
D: TRBD2
V: TRBV27
size: -
CDR3: CASSGLAGDNEQFF
DNA: TGTGCCAGCAGTGGACTAGCGGGTGACAATGAGCAGTTCTTC

J: TRBJ2-2
D: -
V: TRBV15
size: once
CDR3: CATSRGTTSGWELFF
DNA: TGTGCCACCAGCAGGGGGACCACTTCTGGTTGGGAGCTGTTTTTT

J: TRBJ2-1
D: TRBD1
V: TRBV2
size: -
CDR3: CANLQGYNEQFF
DNA: TGTGCCAACCTACAGGGGTACAATGAGCAGTTCTTC

J: TRBJ2-3
D: -
V: TRBV9
size: few
CDR3: CASSVVTDTQYF
DNA: TGTGCCAGCAGCGTAGTAACAGATACGCAGTATTTT

J: TRBJ2-7
D: TRBD2
V: TRBV4-1
size: once
CDR3: CASSQLGTSGTYEQYF
DNA: TGCGCCAGCAGCCAGTTAGGGACTAGCGGAACCTACGAGCAGTACTTC

J: TRBJ2-1
D: -
V: TRBV6-6
size: -
CDR3: CASSYSQGYNEQFF
DNA: TGTGCCAGCAGTTACTCCCAGGGCTACAATGAGCAGTTCTTC

J: TRBJ2-1
D: -
V: TRBV27
size: once
CDR3: CASSFAGLGNEQFF
DNA: TGTGCCAGCAGTTTTGCGGGACTGGGCAATGAGCAGTTCTTC

J: TRBJ2-1
D: TRBD1
V: TRBV10-3
size: -
CDR3: CAILTGASNEQFF
DNA: TGTGCCATCCTGACAGGGGCCAGCAATGAGCAGTTCTTC

J: TRBJ2-6
D: -
V: TRBV5-1
size: once
CDR3: CASSSARFNSGANVLTF
DNA: TGCGCCAGCAGCAGCGCAAGGTTTAACTCTGGGGCCAACGTCCTGACTTTC

J: TRBJ2-1
D: -
V: TRBV5-1
size: few
CDR3: CASSLAYNEQFF
DNA: TGCGCCAGCAGCTTGGCCTACAATGAGCAGTTCTTC

J: TRBJ2-7
D: TRBD1
V: TRBV18
size: once
CDR3: CASSQDRAGEQYF
DNA: TGTGCCAGCTCACAGGACAGGGCTGGGGAGCAGTACTTC

J: TRBJ2-1
D: -
V: TRBV11-2
size: -
CDR3: CASSLELPYEQFF
DNA: TGTGCCAGCAGCTTAGAACTGCCGTATGAGCAGTTCTTC

J: TRBJ2-3
D: -
V: TRBV7-9
size: -
CDR3: CASSVLRAEDTQYF
DNA: TGTGCCAGCAGCGTCCTGCGGGCCGAGGATACGCAGTATTTT

J: TRBJ2-7
D: -
V: TRBV28
size: -
CDR3: CASSVYGYEQYF
DNA: TGTGCCAGCTCAGTTTATGGGTACGAGCAGTACTTC

J: TRBJ1-5
D: TRBD1
V: TRBV4-1
size: -
CDR3: CASSQVPSTGDGNQPQHF
DNA: TGCGCCAGCAGCCAAGTCCCGTCGACAGGGGATGGCAATCAGCCCCAGCATTTT

J: TRBJ1-5
D: -
V: TRBV9
size: -
CDR3: CASSVGSNQPQHF
DNA: TGTGCCAGCAGCGTGGGGAGCAATCAGCCCCAGCATTTT

J: TRBJ2-7
D: -
V: TRBV28
size: -
CDR3: CASRVLGSYEQYF
DNA: TGTGCCAGCAGGGTTTTGGGTTCCTACGAGCAGTACTTC

J: TRBJ2-1
D: -
V: TRBV28
size: -
CDR3: CASSPRTRDNEQFF
DNA: TGTGCCAGCAGTCCCCGAACACGAGACAATGAGCAGTTCTTC

J: TRBJ1-5
D: TRBD1
V: TRBV19
size: -
CDR3: CASSLTGGDNQPQHF
DNA: TGTGCCAGTAGCCTTACAGGGGGAGACAATCAGCCCCAGCATTTT

J: TRBJ2-7
D: TRBD1
V: TRBV7-3
size: few
CDR3: CASSHGQEYEQYF
DNA: TGTGCCAGCAGCCACGGACAGGAGTACGAGCAGTACTTC

J: TRBJ2-3
D: TRBD2
V: TRBV5-4
size: -
CDR3: CASSISGTSFGTDTQYF
DNA: TGTGCCAGCAGCATTTCCGGGACTAGCTTTGGAACAGATACGCAGTATTTT

J: TRBJ2-7
D: TRBD1
V: TRBV6-5
size: -
CDR3: CASSSPGQLTYEQYF
DNA: TGTGCCAGCAGTTCACCGGGACAGCTCACCTACGAGCAGTACTTC

J: TRBJ2-3
D: -
V: TRBV13
size: -
CDR3: CASSLLGGGGHTDTQYF
DNA: TGTGCCAGCAGCCTCCTTGGGGGAGGGGGACACACAGATACGCAGTATTTT

J: TRBJ2-1
D: -
V: TRBV4-1
size: -
CDR3: CASSVRASNEQFF
DNA: TGCGCCAGCAGCGTCCGGGCTTCCAATGAGCAGTTCTTC

J: TRBJ1-5
D: -
V: TRBV27
size: -
CDR3: CASKPQGYNQPQHF
DNA: TGTGCCAGCAAGCCCCAGGGGTACAATCAGCCCCAGCATTTT

J: TRBJ2-7
D: -
V: TRBV6-1
size: -
CDR3: CASSPGTAVYEQYF
DNA: TGTGCCAGCAGCCCGGGGACGGCAGTCTACGAGCAGTACTTC

J: TRBJ2-7
D: -
V: TRBV7-2
size: -
CDR3: CASSLVSNEQYF
DNA: TGTGCCAGCAGCTTAGTGAGCAACGAGCAGTACTTC

J: TRBJ2-2
D: -
V: TRBV7-9
size: few
CDR3: CASSLVIPTGELFF
DNA: TGTGCCAGCAGCTTAGTGATACCCACCGGGGAGCTGTTTTTT

J: TRBJ2-5
D: -
V: TRBV11-2
size: -
CDR3: CASSLRRGGFRETQYF
DNA: TGTGCCAGCAGCCTCCGGCGGGGAGGTTTTAGGGAGACCCAGTACTTC

J: TRBJ1-1
D: -
V: TRBV4-3
size: -
CDR3: CASSQDYGTEAFF
DNA: TGCGCCAGCAGCCAAGATTACGGGACTGAAGCTTTCTTT

J: TRBJ1-5
D: -
V: TRBV6-1
size: -
CDR3: CASSRGQPQHF
DNA: TGTGCCAGCAGCAGGGGTCAGCCCCAGCATTTT

J: TRBJ2-1
D: -
V: TRBV13
size: -
CDR3: CASSPGQGATSGRESSYNEQFF
DNA: TGTGCCAGCAGCCCGGGACAGGGGGCTACTAGCGGGAGGGAGAGCTCCTACAATGAGCAGTTCTTC

J: TRBJ2-2
D: -
V: TRBV7-9
size: -
CDR3: CASTEFEGDTGELFF
DNA: TGTGCCAGCACCGAATTCGAAGGGGACACCGGGGAGCTGTTTTTT

J: TRBJ2-1
D: TRBD1
V: TRBV2
size: -
CDR3: CASKPPGTGVTQQQFF
DNA: TGTGCCAGCAAACCCCCCGGGACAGGTGTCACTCAGCAGCAGTTCTTC

J: TRBJ2-4
D: -
V: TRBV6-1
size: once
CDR3: CASSGIAKNIQYF
DNA: TGTGCCAGCAGTGGGATAGCCAAAAACATTCAGTACTTC

J: TRBJ1-1
D: TRBD1
V: TRBV27
size: -
CDR3: CASSLTGGAEEAFF
DNA: TGTGCCAGCAGCCTCACAGGGGGCGCCGAGGAAGCTTTCTTT

J: TRBJ2-6
D: TRBD1
V: TRBV30
size: once
CDR3: CAWAGGSGANVLTF
DNA: TGTGCCTGGGCAGGGGGCTCTGGGGCCAACGTCCTGACTTTC